This T cell receptor (beta chain) stems from a study of T cells in Graves' hyperthyroidism and ophthalmopathy (dated by TCRdb to about 2019). Context from the whole study: Peripheral blood samples were taken at the time of initial diagnosis, prior to any treatment. A discovery cohort of about a hundred patients, 43 with Graves' ophthalmopathy and about 60 with stable Graves' hyperthyroidism, was used to find distinguishing TCR V-J signatures. Prospective prediction of ophthalmopathy was tested in an independent validation cohort consisting of roughly 20 hyperthyroidism patients and 17 patients who later progressed to ophthalmopathy. The roughly 91 discovery patients were randomly divided into training and test sets at a 7:3 ratio. Thyroid tissue and blood T-cell repertoires from six Graves' hyperthyroidism patients were also compared in the study. Following sampling, methimazole starting at 30 mg daily was given to hyperthyroidism patients, and high-dose intravenous methylprednisolone was given to ophthalmopathy patients. The paper describes TCR Vbeta CDR3 sequencing of 140 or so peripheral blood samples, made up of some 40 ophthalmopathy patients, some 76 hyperthyroidism patients and 17 progressor patients.

TCR beta CDR3 regions were amplified from RNA transcripts. For the first round of RT-PCR on the TCR CDR3, the HTBI primer set was used together with the Qiagen OneStep RT-PCR kit. Libraries were constructed in a second round of multiplex PCR, after which size selection and purification were carried out. Sequencing of the libraries was done on an Illumina HiSeq2000 using paired-end 100 bp reads. The published analysis was carried out like this. SOAPnuke was used to process the raw data, with reads discarded if the reads contained adapters or uncalled bases, had a mean Phred below 15, or lacked an exact constant-primer or identifier match. High-quality paired reads were merged with COPE v1.2.5, and unique nucleotide sequences were defined as clonotypes. MiTCR v1.1 was used to align the clonotypes against IMGT TRBV, TRBD and TRBJ reference segments. The analysis was restricted to V-J combinations with a frequency above 0.0001, which together covered around 99% of the repertoires. A TCS score was defined as the ratio between F50 (clonal expansion) and ExV (chaos), using BLOSUM62-based TCRdist between CDR3 peptides within each V-J. Welch's t-statistics and random forest reduced 500 to 550 V-J features to about 13, which were used in a naive Bayes classifier (R e1071). Using fastp at Q25 and MiXCR, TCRdb reprocessed the public reads and kept productive beta chains. For every CDR3 protein sequence, its rows merge into one entry that carries the most common genes and DNA. Clone size and V and J calls follow TCRdb, not the original study. This sample holds 200,000 to 250,000 distinct CDR3 sequences; 15% to 20% were observed only once. The top ten clones comprise around 30% of the sample.

Paper-wide results and their limitations: During validation, the model predicted progression to ophthalmopathy a median of approximately 7 months ahead of onset, with just under 71% sensitivity and 72.22% specificity. Most expanded thyroid clonotypes (frequency above 0.001) were also detected in blood, suggesting blood repertoires may reflect thyroid immune responses. Ophthalmopathy was separated from stable hyperthyroidism by a 13 V-J signature model, with about 88% sensitivity and about 81% specificity obtained in cross-validation and 80%/75% obtained in testing. No statistical method was used to set the sample size in advance, and investigators knew the group allocation.

Moderately to severely active disease, a Clinical Activity Score of at least 3, a NOSPECS grade of at least 4, and a duration under 3 months were present in ophthalmopathy patients. The study excluded patients with uncontrolled infections, other autoimmune diseases, pregnancy or lactation. Clinical symptoms, serum thyroxine and TRAb, thyroid ultrasound, and orbital computed tomography formed the basis for the diagnoses. PBMCs were isolated from approximately 10 ml of fresh peripheral blood by Ficoll-Paque density gradient centrifugation. Trizol reagent was used to extract total RNA, and RNA quality was then checked on an Agilent 2100 Bioanalyzer. There are many counts of this clonotype. It has no known antigen specificity. No base qualities exist here, and no much larger clone lies one base off it. Including the terminal cysteine and phenylalanine, the CDR3 comprises 15 residues. The entry retains the CDR3 DNA only, 45 bases that are in frame from base 1. For CDR1 and CDR2, the germline V gene lists MDHEN and SYDVKM. V loses 11 bases at its end and J loses 3 bases; junction bases beyond the gene matches: 15.

The sequence was collected from a woman aged 18-29 years with Graves' ophthalmopathy. This sequence uses TRBV28 and TRBJ2-7; TRBD1 agrees with 8 junctional bases. The sequenced sample consisted of blood. For the CDR3, the sequence is CACKGQGGNIYEQYF. At the DNA level, the sequence is TGTGCCTGCAAAGGACAGGGCGGGAATATCTACGAGCAGTACTTC.